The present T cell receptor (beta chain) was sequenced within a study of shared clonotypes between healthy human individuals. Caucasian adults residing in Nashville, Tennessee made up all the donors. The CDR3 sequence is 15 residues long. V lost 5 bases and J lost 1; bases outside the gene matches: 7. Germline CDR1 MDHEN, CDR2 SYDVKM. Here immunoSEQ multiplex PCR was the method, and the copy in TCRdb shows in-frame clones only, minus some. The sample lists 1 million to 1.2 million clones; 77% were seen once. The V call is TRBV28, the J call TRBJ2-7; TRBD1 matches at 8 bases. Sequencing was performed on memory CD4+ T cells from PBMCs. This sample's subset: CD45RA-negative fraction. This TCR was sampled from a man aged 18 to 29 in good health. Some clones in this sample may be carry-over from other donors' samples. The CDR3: CASSVGGTGSYEQYF. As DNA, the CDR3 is TGTGCCAGCAGTGTGGGTGGGACAGGTTCCTACGAGCAGTACTTC.